One sample yielded the 14 T cell receptor beta chains listed below, sequenced in a study of T cell changes during pregnancy in multiple sclerosis. The data were produced by immunoSEQ multiplex PCR, yet TCRdb's version contains in-frame clones alone and is incomplete. The sample has 40,000 to 55,000 clones, around nine tenths seen once; the top ten hold 0.55% to 0.65%. The specimen was CD4+ T cells from peripheral blood mononuclear cells, collected after pregnancy. The source of these receptors is a female donor in good health, enrolled as a control in a pregnancy study.

The rearrangement uses TRBV9 and TRBJ2-5, with 9 bases matching TRBD2. CDR1 and CDR2 (germline): SGDLS, YYNGEE. This CDR3 has 17 amino acids. With V trimmed by 1 base and J by 4 bases, 11 bases remained unmatched. This CDR3 is CASSVLDSGGVGETQYF. In nucleotides, the CDR3 is TGTGCCAGCAGCGTATTGGATAGCGGGGGAGTTGGAGAGACCCAGTACTTC. Looking up the rest from reference TRBV9 and TRBJ2-5 gives the full variable domain: DSGVTQTPKHLITATGQRVTLRCSPRSGDLSVYWYQQSLDQGLQFLIQYYNGEERAKGNILERFSAQQFPDLHSELNLSSLELGDSALYFCASSVLDSGGVGETQYFGPGTRLLVL.

This sequence joins TRBV6-5 and TRBJ1-5, with a weak D call TRBD1 (5 bases). The CDR3 consists of 13 residues. CDR1 and CDR2 (germline): MNHEY, SVGAGI. V lost 6 bases, J lost 6 bases, and 12 bases lay in between. The CDR3: CASSLRVGQPQHF. CDR3 DNA sequence: TGTGCCAGCAGCCTCAGGGTTGGTCAGCCCCAGCATTTT.

V usage is TRBV7-2 and J usage is TRBJ1-1, with 8 positions matching TRBD1. The length of the CDR3 is 15 residues. Germline CDR1 is SGHTA and CDR2 is FQGNSA. The junction had 10 bases not matched to a gene; V was cut back by 5 bases and J by 5 bases. In DNA form, the CDR3 reads TGTGCCAGCAGCGAACCCAGGGGGCGCGGGACTGAAGCTTTCTTT. It encodes CASSEPRGRGTEAFF.

J is TRBJ2-7 and V is TRBV5-1; 8 nucleotides line up with TRBD2. The CDR3 has 11 residues. V was clipped by 3 bases and J by 12 bases; unmatched bases: 5. The germline V gene has CDR1 SGHRS and CDR2 YFSETQ. The DNA of the CDR3 is TGCGCCAGCAGCTCCCTAGCGGGTTGGTACTTC. Translated: CASSSLAGWYF.

The rearrangement links TRBV18 to TRBJ2-3, with D possibly TRBD1 on 5 matching bases. Germline V lookup: CDR1 KGHSH, CDR2 LQKENI. The ends were cut back, 3 bases at V and 0 bases at J, with 10 bases in the middle. This CDR3 region has 15 residues. The chain's CDR3 is CASSPYRPSTDTQYF. The CDR3, as DNA: TGTGCCAGCTCACCTTACAGGCCTAGCACAGATACGCAGTATTTT.

The chain is built from TRBV6-5 and TRBJ2-7, with D possibly matching TRBD2 (6 bases). Trimming pared 2 bases from V and 6 bases from J, leaving 20 bases between. This CDR3 is 16 amino acids long. Germline CDR1 MNHEY, CDR2 SVGAGI. This CDR3 is CASSYGFTTGVSEQYF. In nucleotides, the CDR3 is TGTGCCAGCAGTTACGGGTTTACCACGGGGGTAAGCGAGCAGTACTTC.

This chain links TRBV28 with TRBJ1-1, with TRBD1 matching 8 bases. The length of the CDR3 is 14 residues. V lost 6 bases and J lost 4; bases outside the gene matches: 7. Germline V lookup: CDR1 MDHEN, CDR2 SYDVKM. In DNA form, the CDR3 reads TGTGCCAGCAGGTACAGGGGGATAGGCACTGAAGCTTTCTTT. Protein product: CASRYRGIGTEAFF.

This chain connects TRBV13 to TRBJ2-1; D is perhaps TRBD1 (5 bases). The germline CDR1 and CDR2 sequences are PRHDT and FYEKMQ (reference sequence). The CDR3 is made up of 15 amino acids. V lost 5 bases, J lost 2 bases, and 13 bases lay in between. The CDR3 bases are TGTGCCAGCAGCCTGACAGCGTCTACCTACAATGAGCAGTTCTTC. Its protein product is CASSLTASTYNEQFF.

V gene TRBV7-2 combines with J gene TRBJ2-7; TRBD2 matches at 11 bases. Looked up from germline, CDR1 is SGHTA and CDR2 is FQGNSA. Unmatched junction bases numbered 2, after V lost 0 bases and J lost 4 bases. This CDR3 contains 15 residues. CDR3 protein: CASSLASGGAYEQYF. The CDR3 DNA reads as TGTGCCAGCAGCTTAGCTAGCGGGGGGGCTTACGAGCAGTACTTC.

This clone was found a few times. V gene TRBV5-1 combines with J gene TRBJ2-2; D gene ambiguous. Trimming shortened V by 1 base and J by 6 bases, and 7 bases separated the two germline ends. The V gene's germline CDR1 is SGHRS and CDR2 YFSETQ. CDR3 length equals 13 residues. The CDR3 loop is CASSLFGSGELFF. The CDR3, as DNA: TGCGCCAGCAGCTTGTTCGGGTCCGGGGAGCTGTTTTTT.

The genes are TRBV27 and TRBJ2-1; 8 nucleotides align to TRBD1. The CDR3 extends over 16 amino acids. Germline assignment: CDR1 MNHEY and CDR2 SMNVEV (reference sequence). The V gene end was trimmed by 6 bases and the J gene end by 3 bases; junction bases not matched to a gene: 10. As DNA, the CDR3 is TGTGCCAGCAGACCGACCGACAGGGGACTCTACAATGAGCAGTTCTTC. Translation: CASRPTDRGLYNEQFF.

The rearrangement links TRBV30 to TRBJ2-1, with 7 bases aligning to TRBD2. With 2 bases clipped from V and 12 bases from J, the junction kept 7 bases outside the gene matches. Germline V gene sequence: CDR1 GTSNPN, CDR2 SVGIG (reference sequence). The CDR3 has 12 residues. The CDR3 DNA is TGTGCCTGGAGTCTCCCCCCGGGGGGGCAGTTCTTC. Encoded protein: CAWSLPPGGQFF.

This chain joins TRBV7-6 and TRBJ1-3; 12 positions agree with TRBD1. Germline assignment: CDR1 SGHVS and CDR2 FNYEAQ. This CDR3 contains 16 residues. Unmatched junction bases numbered 6, after V lost 5 bases and J lost 4 bases. This CDR3 is CASSTGTGGAGNTIYF. The CDR3 DNA reads TGTGCCAGCAGCACCGGGACAGGGGGCGCGGGAAACACCATATATTTT.

This clone was detected a few times. This chain joins TRBV7-8 and TRBJ2-1; 13 bases map to TRBD2. The junction had 1 base not matched to a gene; V was cut back by 1 base and J by 10 bases. The CDR3 contains 14 residues. Germline V gene sequence: CDR1 SGHVS, CDR2 FQNEAQ. The DNA for the CDR3 is TGTGCCAGCAGCTTAGGGACTAGCGGGGGCGAGCAGTTCTTC. Translating gives CASSLGTSGGEQFF.